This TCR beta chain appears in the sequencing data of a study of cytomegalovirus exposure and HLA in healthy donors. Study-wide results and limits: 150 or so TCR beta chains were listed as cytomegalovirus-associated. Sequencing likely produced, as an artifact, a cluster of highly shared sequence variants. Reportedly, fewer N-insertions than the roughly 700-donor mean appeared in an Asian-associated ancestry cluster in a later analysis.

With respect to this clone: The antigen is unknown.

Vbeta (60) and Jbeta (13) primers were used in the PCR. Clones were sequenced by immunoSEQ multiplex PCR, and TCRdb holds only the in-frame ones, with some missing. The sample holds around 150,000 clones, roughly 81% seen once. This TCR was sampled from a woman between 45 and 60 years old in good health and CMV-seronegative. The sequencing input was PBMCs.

The CDR3 nucleotides are TGTGCCAGCAGCTTACAGGGTCAAGAGGGCTACACCTTC. Residues: CASSLQGQEGYTF. V gene TRBV7-2 combines with J gene TRBJ1-2; tentatively, D is TRBD1 (5 bases). Trimming cost V 2 bases and J 8 bases, with 12 bases left between them. Germline V gives CDR1 SGHTA, CDR2 FQGNSA. The CDR3 length is 13 residues.